The T cell receptor (beta chain) under discussion was sequenced for a study of shared clonotypes between healthy human individuals. Across the study: Used for every donor were three CD4 naive, three CD4 memory, two CD8 naive and one CD8 memory plate. Study-wide findings and caveats: Generally, naive subsets came out with larger estimated richness than memory subsets. Collection of samples was limited to blood; tissue repertoires likely differ.

Here immunoSEQ multiplex PCR was the method, and the copy in TCRdb shows in-frame clones only, minus some. This repertoire shows roughly 500,000 clones, about 96% found once; its top ten account for approximately 0.06%. Per germline, CDR1 MNHNS and CDR2 SASEGT. The CDR3 is 14 amino acids. V gave up 7 bases and J gave up 4 bases; unmatched junction bases: 6. Note on this clone: Its antigen is not identified.

This receptor was identified in a woman in her 30s in good health. The source material was naive CD4+ T cells sorted from blood. This sample's subset: CD45RA+ positively selected. This chain links TRBV6-1 with TRBJ1-1; 10 bases fit TRBD1. Here the CDR3 DNA reads TGTGCCAGCACTAGACAGGGGGCGGCCACTGAAGCTTTCTTT. It is translated as CASTRQGAATEAFF.